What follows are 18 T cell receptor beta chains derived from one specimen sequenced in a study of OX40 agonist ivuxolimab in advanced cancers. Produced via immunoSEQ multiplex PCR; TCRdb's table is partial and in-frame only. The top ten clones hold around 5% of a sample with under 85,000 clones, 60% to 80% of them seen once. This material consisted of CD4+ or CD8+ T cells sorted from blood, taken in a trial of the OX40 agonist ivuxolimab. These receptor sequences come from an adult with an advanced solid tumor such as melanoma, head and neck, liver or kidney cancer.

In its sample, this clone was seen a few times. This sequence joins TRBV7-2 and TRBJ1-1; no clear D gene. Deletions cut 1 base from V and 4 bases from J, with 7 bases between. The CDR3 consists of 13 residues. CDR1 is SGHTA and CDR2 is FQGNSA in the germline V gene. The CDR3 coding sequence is TGTGCCAGCAGCTTAGGTCCACCCACTGAAGCTTTCTTT. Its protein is CASSLGPPTEAFF. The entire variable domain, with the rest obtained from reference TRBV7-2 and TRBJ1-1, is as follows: GAGVSQSPSNKVTEKGKDVELRCDPISGHTALYWYRQSLGQGLEFLIYFQGNSAPDKSGLPSDRFSAERTGGSVSTLTIQRTQQEDSAVYLCASSLGPPTEAFFGQGTRLTVV.

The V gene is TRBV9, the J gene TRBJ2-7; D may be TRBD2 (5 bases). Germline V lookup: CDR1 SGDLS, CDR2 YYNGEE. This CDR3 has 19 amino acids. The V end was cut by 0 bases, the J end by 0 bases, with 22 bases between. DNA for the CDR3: TGTGCCAGCAGCGTAGGCCCCATGGTAGGGAGACCCCACTCCTACGAGCAGTACTTC. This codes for CASSVGPMVGRPHSYEQYF.

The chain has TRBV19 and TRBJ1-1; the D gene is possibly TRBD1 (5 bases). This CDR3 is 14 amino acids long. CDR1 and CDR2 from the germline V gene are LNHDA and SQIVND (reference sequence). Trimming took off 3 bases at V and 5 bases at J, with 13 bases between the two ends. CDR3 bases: TGTGCCAGTAGTATTAGGGGAGTAGAGACTGAAGCTTTCTTT. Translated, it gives CASSIRGVETEAFF.

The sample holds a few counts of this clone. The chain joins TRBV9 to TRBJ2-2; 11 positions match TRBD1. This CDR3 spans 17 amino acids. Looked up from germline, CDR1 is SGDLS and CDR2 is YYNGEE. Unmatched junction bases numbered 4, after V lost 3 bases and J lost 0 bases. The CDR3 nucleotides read TGTGCCAGCAGCGGCAAGGGACAGGGGGCGAACACCGGGGAGCTGTTTTTT. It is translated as CASSGKGQGANTGELFF. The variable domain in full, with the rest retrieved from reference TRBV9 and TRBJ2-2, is DSGVTQTPKHLITATGQRVTLRCSPRSGDLSVYWYQQSLDQGLQFLIQYYNGEERAKGNILERFSAQQFPDLHSELNLSSLELGDSALYFCASSGKGQGANTGELFFGEGSRLTVL.

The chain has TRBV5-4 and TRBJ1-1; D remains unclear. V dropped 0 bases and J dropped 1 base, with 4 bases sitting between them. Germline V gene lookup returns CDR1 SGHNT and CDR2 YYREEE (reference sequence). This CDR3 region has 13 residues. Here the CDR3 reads CASSLGRNTEAFF. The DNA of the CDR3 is TGTGCCAGCAGCTTGGGCCGGAACACTGAAGCTTTCTTT.

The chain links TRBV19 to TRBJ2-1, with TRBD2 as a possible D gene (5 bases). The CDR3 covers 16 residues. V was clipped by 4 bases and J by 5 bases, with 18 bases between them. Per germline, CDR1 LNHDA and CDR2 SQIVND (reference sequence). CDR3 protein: CASSNRRDPEDNEQFF. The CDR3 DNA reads TGTGCCAGTAGTAACCGCCGAGACCCGGAGGACAATGAGCAGTTCTTC. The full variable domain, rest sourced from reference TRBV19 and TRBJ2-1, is DGGITQSPKYLFRKEGQNVTLSCEQNLNHDAMYWYRQDPGQGLRLIYYSQIVNDFQKGDIAEGYSVSREKKESFPLTVTSAQKNPTAFYLCASSNRRDPEDNEQFFGPGTRLTVL.

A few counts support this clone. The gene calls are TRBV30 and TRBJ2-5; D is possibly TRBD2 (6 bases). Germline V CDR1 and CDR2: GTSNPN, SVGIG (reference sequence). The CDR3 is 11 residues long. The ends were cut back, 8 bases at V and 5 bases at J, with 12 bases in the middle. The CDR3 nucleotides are TGTGCCGGGACTGGGCTCGAGACCCAGTACTTC. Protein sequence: CAGTGLETQYF.

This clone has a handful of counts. CDR3 DNA sequence: TGTGCCAGCTCGGTACCGGGCTACGAGCAGTACTTC. This codes for CASSVPGYEQYF. The rearrangement uses TRBV6-6 and TRBJ2-7; D is uncertain. The CDR3 extends over 12 amino acids. Trimming removed 8 bases at V and 3 bases at J, with 11 bases between. In germline, CDR1 is MNHNY, CDR2 SVGAGI (reference sequence).

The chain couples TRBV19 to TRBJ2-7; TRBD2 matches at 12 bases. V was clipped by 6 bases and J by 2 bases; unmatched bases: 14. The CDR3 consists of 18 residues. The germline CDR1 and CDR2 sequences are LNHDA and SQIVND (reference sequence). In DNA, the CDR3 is TGTGCCAGTAGAAAGGGGCTGACTAGCGGGAGTTCTCCCTACGAGCAGTACTTC. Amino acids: CASRKGLTSGSSPYEQYF.

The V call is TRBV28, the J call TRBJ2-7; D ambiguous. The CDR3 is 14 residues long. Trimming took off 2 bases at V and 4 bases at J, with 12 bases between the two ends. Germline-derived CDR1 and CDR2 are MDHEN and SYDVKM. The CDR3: CASSLTPGWYEQYF. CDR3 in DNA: TGTGCCAGCAGTTTAACCCCCGGATGGTACGAGCAGTACTTC.

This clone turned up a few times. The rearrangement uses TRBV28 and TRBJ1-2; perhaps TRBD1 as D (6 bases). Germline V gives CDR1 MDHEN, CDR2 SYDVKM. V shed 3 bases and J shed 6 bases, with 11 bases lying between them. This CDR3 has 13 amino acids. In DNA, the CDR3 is TGTGCCAGCAGTTTCCGGGGGGCGGATGGCTACACCTTC. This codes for CASSFRGADGYTF.

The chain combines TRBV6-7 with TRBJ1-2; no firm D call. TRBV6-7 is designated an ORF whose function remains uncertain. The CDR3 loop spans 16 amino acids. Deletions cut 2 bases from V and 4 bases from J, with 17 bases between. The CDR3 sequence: CASSYGRAGQSYGYTF. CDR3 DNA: TGTGCCAGCAGTTACGGCCGTGCGGGCCAGTCCTATGGCTACACCTTC.

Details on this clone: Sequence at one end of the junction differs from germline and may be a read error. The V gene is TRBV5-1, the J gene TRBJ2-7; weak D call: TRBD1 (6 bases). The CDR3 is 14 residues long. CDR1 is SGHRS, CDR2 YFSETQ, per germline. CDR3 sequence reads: CASSLAGGDRLSDF. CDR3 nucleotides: TGCGCCAGCAGCTTGGCCGGTGGCGACAGGTTATCGGACTTC.

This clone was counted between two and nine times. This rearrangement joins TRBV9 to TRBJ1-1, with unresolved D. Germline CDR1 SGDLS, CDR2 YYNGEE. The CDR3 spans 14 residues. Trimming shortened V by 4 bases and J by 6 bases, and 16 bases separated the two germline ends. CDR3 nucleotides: TGTGCCAGCAGCACACGACCCCAAAGTTCTGAAGCTTTCTTT. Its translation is CASSTRPQSSEAFF.

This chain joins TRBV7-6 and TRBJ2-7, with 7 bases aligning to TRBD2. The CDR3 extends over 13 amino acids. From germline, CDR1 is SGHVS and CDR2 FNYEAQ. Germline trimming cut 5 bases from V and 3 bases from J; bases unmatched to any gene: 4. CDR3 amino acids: CASSTRDYYEQYF. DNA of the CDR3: TGTGCCAGCAGCACCAGGGACTACTACGAGCAGTACTTC.

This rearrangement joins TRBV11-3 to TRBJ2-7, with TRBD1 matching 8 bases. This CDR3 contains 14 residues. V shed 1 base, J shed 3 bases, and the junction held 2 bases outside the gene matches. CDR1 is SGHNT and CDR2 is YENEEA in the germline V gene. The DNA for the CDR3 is TGTGCCAGCAGCTTAGGACAGGGGCGCTACGAGCAGTACTTC. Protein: CASSLGQGRYEQYF.

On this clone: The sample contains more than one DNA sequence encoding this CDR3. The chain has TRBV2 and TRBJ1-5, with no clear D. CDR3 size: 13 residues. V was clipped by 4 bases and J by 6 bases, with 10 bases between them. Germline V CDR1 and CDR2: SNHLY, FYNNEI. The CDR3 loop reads CASSASRGQPQHF. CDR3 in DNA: TGTGCCAGCAGTGCGAGCCGGGGTCAGCCCCAGCATTTT.

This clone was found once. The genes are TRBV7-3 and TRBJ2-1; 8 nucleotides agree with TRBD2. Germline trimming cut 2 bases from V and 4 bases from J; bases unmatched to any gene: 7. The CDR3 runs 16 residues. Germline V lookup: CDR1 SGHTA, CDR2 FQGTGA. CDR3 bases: TGTGCCAGCAGCTTAGCCAGCGGGAGAGGATACAATGAGCAGTTCTTC. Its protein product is CASSLASGRGYNEQFF.